This section outlines one T cell receptor beta chain sequence together with its context. V lost 6 bases and J lost 2, with 11 bases in between. Germline V lookup: CDR1 MNHEY, CDR2 SMNVEV (reference sequence). The CDR3 consists of 15 residues. The sample is drawn from a study of blood T cell repertoires in COVID-19. Data came from immunoSEQ multiplex PCR; TCRdb stores just in-frame clones and leaves some out. The profile covers 200,000 to 250,000 clones, with 86% appearing a single time and less than 4.5% taken by the ten largest. The rearrangement links TRBV27 to TRBJ1-6, with D possibly being TRBD1 (5 bases). The material sequenced was PBMCs or T cells enriched from blood (not recorded which). This clonotype originated in a woman between 40 and 55 years old with acute COVID-19. CDR3 in amino acids: CASRMDNAYNSPLHF. The CDR3 DNA follows: TGTGCCAGCAGAATGGACAACGCCTATAATTCACCCCTCCACTTT.